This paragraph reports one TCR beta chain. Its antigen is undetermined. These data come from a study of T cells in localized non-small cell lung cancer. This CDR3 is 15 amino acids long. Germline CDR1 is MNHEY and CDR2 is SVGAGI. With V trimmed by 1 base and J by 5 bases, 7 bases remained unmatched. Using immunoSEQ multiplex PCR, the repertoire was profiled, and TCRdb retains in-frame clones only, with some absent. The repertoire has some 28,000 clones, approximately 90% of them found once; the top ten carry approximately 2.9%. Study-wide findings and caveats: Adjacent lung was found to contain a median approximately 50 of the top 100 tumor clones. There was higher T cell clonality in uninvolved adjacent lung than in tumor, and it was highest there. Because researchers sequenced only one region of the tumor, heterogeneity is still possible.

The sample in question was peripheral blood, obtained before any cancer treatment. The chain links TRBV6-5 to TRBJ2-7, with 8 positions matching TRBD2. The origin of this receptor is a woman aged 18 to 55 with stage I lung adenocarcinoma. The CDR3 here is CASSYLTGRADEQYF. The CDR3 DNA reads TGTGCCAGCAGTTACTTAACCGGGAGGGCCGACGAGCAGTACTTC.